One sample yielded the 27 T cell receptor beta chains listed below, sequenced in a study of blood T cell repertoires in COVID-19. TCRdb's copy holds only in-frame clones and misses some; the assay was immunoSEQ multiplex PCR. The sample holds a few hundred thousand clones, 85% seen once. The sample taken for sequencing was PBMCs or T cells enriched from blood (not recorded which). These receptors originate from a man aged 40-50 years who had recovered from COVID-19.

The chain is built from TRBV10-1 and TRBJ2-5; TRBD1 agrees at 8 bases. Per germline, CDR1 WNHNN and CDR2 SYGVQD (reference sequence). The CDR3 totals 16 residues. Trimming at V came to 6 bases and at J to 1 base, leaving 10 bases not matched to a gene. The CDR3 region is CASRLLRDRRQETQYF. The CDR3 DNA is TGCGCCAGCAGACTTTTACGGGACAGGCGCCAAGAGACCCAGTACTTC.

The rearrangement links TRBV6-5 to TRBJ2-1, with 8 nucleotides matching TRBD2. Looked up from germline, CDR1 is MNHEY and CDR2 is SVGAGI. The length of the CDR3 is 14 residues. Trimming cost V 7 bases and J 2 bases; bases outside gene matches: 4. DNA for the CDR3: TGTGCCAGCAAGACTAGCGAGGCCTACAATGAGCAGTTCTTC. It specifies CASKTSEAYNEQFF.

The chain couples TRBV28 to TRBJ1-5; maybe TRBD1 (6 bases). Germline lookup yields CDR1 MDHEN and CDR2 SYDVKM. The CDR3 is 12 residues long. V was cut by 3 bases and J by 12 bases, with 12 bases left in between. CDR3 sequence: CASSLGQRHQHF. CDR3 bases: TGTGCCAGCAGTTTGGGACAACGCCACCAGCATTTT.

CDR3 protein: CASSPGQENTEAFF. CDR3 DNA: TGTGCCAGCAGCCCGGGACAGGAGAACACTGAAGCTTTCTTT. The V gene is TRBV7-6, the J gene TRBJ1-1, with 8 bases aligning to TRBD1. The V gene's germline CDR1 is SGHVS and CDR2 FNYEAQ. Unmatched junction bases numbered 3, after V lost 5 bases and J lost 1 base. The length of the CDR3 is 14 residues.

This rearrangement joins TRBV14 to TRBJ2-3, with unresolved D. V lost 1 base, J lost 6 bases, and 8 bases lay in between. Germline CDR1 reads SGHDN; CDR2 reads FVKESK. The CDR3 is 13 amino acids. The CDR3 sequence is CASSQVGPDTQYF. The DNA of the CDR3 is TGTGCCAGCAGCCAAGTCGGTCCTGATACGCAGTATTTT.

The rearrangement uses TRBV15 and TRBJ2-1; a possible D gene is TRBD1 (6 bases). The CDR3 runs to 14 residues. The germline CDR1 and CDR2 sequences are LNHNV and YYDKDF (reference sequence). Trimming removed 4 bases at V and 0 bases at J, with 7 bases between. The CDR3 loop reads CATSTGDSYNEQFF. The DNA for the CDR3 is TGTGCCACCAGCACAGGGGACTCCTACAATGAGCAGTTCTTC.

The CDR3 loop is CASSLLTVITAGANVLTF. Written as DNA, the CDR3 is TGTGCCAGCAGCTTGCTGACAGTTATCACGGCGGGGGCCAACGTCCTGACTTTC. The chain is built from TRBV5-8 and TRBJ2-6; possible D gene TRBD1, 5 bases. Trimming pared 1 base from V and 4 bases from J, leaving 18 bases between. CDR1 and CDR2 (germline): SGHTS, YDEGEE. The CDR3 totals 18 residues. The complete variable domain, with remaining parts taken from reference TRBV5-8 and TRBJ2-6, reads EAGVTQSPTHLIKTRGQQATLRCSPISGHTSVYWYQQALGLGLQFLLWYDEGEERNRGNFPPRFSGRQFPNYSSELNVNALELEDSALYLCASSLLTVITAGANVLTFGAGSRLTVL.

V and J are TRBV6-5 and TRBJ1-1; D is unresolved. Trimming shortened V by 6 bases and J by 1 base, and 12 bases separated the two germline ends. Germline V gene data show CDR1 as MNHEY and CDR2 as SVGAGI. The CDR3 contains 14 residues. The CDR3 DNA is TGTGCCAGCAGCCGAGACACAGCGAACACTGAAGCTTTCTTT. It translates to CASSRDTANTEAFF.

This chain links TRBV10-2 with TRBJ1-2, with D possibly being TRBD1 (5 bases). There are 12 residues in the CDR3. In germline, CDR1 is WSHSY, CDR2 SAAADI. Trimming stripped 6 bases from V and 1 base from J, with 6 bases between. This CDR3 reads CASRTDNYGYTF. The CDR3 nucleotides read TGCGCCAGCAGGACAGATAACTATGGCTACACCTTC.

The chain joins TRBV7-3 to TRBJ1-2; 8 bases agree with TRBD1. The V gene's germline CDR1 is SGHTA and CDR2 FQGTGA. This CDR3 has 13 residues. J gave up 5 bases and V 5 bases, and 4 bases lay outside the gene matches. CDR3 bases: TGTGCCAGCAGCCGAGGACAGGGTTATGGCTACACCTTC. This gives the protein CASSRGQGYGYTF.

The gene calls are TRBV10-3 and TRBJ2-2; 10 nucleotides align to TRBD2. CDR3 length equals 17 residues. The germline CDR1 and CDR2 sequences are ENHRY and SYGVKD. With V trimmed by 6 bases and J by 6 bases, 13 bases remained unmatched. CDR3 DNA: TGTGCCATCAGGGCGAAGGCTAGCGGGAGTTTCGCCGGGGAGCTGTTTTTT. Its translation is CAIRAKASGSFAGELFF.

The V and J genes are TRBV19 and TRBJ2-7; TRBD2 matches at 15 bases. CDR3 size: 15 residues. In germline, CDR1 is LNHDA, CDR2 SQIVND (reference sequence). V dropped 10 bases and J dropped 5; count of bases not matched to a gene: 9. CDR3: CATRTSGRARDEQYF. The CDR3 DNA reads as TGTGCCACGAGGACTAGCGGGAGGGCCCGGGACGAGCAGTACTTC. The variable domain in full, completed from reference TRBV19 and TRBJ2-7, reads DGGITQSPKYLFRKEGQNVTLSCEQNLNHDAMYWYRQDPGQGLRLIYYSQIVNDFQKGDIAEGYSVSREKKESFPLTVTSAQKNPTAFYLCATRTSGRARDEQYFGPGTRLTVT.

The chain's CDR3 is CASSESPTGGQPQHF. The DNA for the CDR3 is TGTGCCAGCAGTGAATCTCCAACGGGGGGGCAGCCCCAGCATTTT. J is TRBJ1-5 and V is TRBV6-1, with a tentative D call TRBD1 (5 bases). This CDR3 is built from 15 residues. Germline V lookup: CDR1 MNHNS, CDR2 SASEGT. The ends were cut back, 2 bases at V and 7 bases at J, with 15 bases in the middle.

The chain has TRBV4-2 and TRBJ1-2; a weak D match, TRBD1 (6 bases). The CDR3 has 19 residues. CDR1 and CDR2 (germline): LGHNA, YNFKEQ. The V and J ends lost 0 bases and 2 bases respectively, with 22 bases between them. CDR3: CASSQDPNRATPSNYGYTF. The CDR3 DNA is TGTGCCAGCAGCCAAGATCCGAACAGGGCAACTCCTTCCAACTATGGCTACACCTTC.

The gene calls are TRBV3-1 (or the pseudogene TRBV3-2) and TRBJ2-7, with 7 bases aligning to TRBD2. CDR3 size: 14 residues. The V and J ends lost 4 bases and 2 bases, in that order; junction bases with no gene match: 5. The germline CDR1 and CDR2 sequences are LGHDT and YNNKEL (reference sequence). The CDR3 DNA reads TGTGCCAGCAGCCGCGGGACTACCGCCTACGAGCAGTACTTC. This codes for CASSRGTTAYEQYF.

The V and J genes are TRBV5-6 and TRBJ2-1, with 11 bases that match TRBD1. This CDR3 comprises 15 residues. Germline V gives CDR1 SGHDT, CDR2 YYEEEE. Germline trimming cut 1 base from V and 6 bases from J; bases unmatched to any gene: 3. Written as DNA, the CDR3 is TGTGCCAGCAGCTTGACCGGGACAGGGGGCAATGAGCAGTTCTTC. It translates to CASSLTGTGGNEQFF.

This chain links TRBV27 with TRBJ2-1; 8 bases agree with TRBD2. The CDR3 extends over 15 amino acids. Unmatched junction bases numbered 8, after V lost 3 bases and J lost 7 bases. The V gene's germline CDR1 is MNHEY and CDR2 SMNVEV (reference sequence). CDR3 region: CASSLGTSGQNEQFF. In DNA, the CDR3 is TGTGCCAGCAGTTTGGGCACTAGCGGACAGAATGAGCAGTTCTTC.

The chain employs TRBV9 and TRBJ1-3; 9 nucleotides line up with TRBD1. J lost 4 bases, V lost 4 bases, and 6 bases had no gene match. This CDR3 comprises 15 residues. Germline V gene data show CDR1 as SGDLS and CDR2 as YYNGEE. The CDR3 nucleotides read TGTGCCAGCAGCAGACAGGGGGGAAGCGGAAACACCATATATTTT. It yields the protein CASSRQGGSGNTIYF.

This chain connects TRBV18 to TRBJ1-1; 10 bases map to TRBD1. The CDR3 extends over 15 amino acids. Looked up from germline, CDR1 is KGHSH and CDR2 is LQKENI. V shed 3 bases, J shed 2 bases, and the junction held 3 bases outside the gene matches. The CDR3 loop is CASSPTGGRNTEAFF. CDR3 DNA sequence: TGTGCCAGCTCACCGACAGGGGGCAGAAACACTGAAGCTTTCTTT.

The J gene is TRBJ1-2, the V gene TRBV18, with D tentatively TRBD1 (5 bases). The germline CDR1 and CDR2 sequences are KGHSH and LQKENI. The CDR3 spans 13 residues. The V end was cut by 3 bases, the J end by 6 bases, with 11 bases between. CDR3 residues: CASSPTQGDGYTF. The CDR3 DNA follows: TGTGCCAGCTCACCGACTCAAGGGGATGGCTACACCTTC.

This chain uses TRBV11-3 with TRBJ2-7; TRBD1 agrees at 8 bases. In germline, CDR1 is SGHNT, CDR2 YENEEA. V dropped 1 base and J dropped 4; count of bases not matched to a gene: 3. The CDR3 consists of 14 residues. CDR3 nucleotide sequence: TGTGCCAGCAGCTTAGCAGGGGGCAATTACGAGCAGTACTTC. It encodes CASSLAGGNYEQYF.

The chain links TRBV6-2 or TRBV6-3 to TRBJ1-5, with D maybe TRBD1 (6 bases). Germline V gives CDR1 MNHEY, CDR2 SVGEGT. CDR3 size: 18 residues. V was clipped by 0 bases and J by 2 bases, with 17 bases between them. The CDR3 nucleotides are TGTGCCAGCAGTTACTCGATGTACAGGGTTGCGGGCAATCAGCCCCAGCATTTT. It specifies CASSYSMYRVAGNQPQHF.

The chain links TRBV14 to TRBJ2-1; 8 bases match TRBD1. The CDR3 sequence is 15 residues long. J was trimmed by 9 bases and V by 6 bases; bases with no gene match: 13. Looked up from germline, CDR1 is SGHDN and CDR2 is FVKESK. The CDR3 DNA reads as TGTGCCAGCAGTCCGGACAGGGTGGTGTACGGTGAGCAGTTCTTC. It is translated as CASSPDRVVYGEQFF.

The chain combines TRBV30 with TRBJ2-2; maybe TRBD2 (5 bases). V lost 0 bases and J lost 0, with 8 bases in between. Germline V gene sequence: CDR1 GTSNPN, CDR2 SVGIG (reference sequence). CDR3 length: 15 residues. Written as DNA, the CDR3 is TGTGCCTGGAGTGTACTAGGTACGAACACCGGGGAGCTGTTTTTT. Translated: CAWSVLGTNTGELFF. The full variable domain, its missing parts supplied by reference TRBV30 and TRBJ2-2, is SQTIHQWPATLVQPVGSPLSLECTVEGTSNPNLYWYRQAAGRGLQLLFYSVGIGQISSEVPQNLSASRPQDRQFILSSKKLLLSDSGFYLCAWSVLGTNTGELFFGEGSRLTVL.

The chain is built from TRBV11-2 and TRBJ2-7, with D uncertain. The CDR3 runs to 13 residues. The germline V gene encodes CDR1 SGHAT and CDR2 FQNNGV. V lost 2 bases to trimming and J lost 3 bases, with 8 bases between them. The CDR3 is CASSLSAVYEQYF. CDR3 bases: TGTGCCAGCAGCTTAAGCGCTGTCTACGAGCAGTACTTC. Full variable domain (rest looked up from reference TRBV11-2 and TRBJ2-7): EAGVAQSPRYKIIEKRQSVAFWCNPISGHATLYWYQQILGQGPKLLIQFQNNGVVDDSQLPKDRFSAERLKGVDSTLKIQPAKLEDSAVYLCASSLSAVYEQYFGPGTRLTVT.

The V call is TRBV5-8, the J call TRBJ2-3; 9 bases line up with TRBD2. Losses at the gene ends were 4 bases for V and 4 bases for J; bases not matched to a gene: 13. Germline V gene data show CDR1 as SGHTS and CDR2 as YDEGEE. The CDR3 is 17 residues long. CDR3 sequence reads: CASSHGLDSGSADTQYF. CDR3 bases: TGTGCCAGCAGCCATGGGCTGGATAGCGGGAGCGCAGATACGCAGTATTTT. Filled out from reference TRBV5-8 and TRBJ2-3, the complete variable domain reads EAGVTQSPTHLIKTRGQQATLRCSPISGHTSVYWYQQALGLGLQFLLWYDEGEERNRGNFPPRFSGRQFPNYSSELNVNALELEDSALYLCASSHGLDSGSADTQYFGPGTRLTVL.

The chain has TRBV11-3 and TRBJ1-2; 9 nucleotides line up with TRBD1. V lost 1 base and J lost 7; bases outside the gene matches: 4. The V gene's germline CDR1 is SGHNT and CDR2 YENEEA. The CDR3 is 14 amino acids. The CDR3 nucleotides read TGTGCCAGCAGCTTAGCCGGGACAGGGATTGGCTACACCTTC. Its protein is CASSLAGTGIGYTF.